Listed below are T cell receptor beta chains from one sample, sequenced in a study of blood T cell repertoires in COVID-19. TCRdb keeps only in-frame clones here, not all; method: immunoSEQ multiplex PCR. The sample consists of more than 200,000 clones, 70% to 90% of them appearing once. Specimen: peripheral blood. The receptors come from an elderly man with acute or convalescent COVID-19. Each CDR3 is given with its conserved first and last residue. The D gene is left open where the match is weak. Some rows have no size entry. The others give once, few or many, or a class for an expanded clone.

NA,TRBV10-3,TRBJ1-6,NA,TGTGCCATCAGTGTAGGCAGGGCAAATTCACCCCTCCACTTT,CAISVGRANSPLHF
NA,TRBV18,TRBJ2-2,few,TGTGCCAGCTCGCCCCTGGTGGGCTCCTTGAACCGGGAGCTGTTTTTT,CASSPLVGSLNRELFF
TRBD1,TRBV28,TRBJ2-5,NA,TGTGCCAGCAGTCCCCTAGGACAGGGGTCGTTAGGGACCCAGTACTTC,CASSPLGQGSLGTQYF
TRBD1,TRBV19,TRBJ1-1,once,TGTGCCAGTAGGAGGGGGCTGAACACTGAAGCTTTCTTT,CASRRGLNTEAFF
NA,TRBV7-2,TRBJ2-2,NA,TGTGCCAGCAGCGCGACTTACACCGGGGAGCTGTTTTTT,CASSATYTGELFF
NA,TRBV24-1,TRBJ1-6,NA,TGTGCCACCAGTGATTTGTACTTCCCGCCCATCGCCCGCTCACCCCTCCACTTT,CATSDLYFPPIARSPLHF
TRBD2,TRBV18,TRBJ2-5,NA,TGTGCCAGCTCACCAAGCGCACTAGCGGGGAAAGAGACCCAGTACTTC,CASSPSALAGKETQYF
NA,TRBV19,TRBJ1-1,NA,TGTGCCAGTAGAGTTCAGGGCCTACCTGAAGCTTTCTTT,CASRVQGLPEAFF
NA,TRBV3-1/TRBV3-2,TRBJ1-2,NA,TGTGCCAGCAGCCCCCATCCCCCGAGGGATTTAAACTATGGCTACACCTTC,CASSPHPPRDLNYGYTF
NA,TRBV5-1,TRBJ1-1,NA,TGCGCCAGCAGCTTGCCCTCGGTAACTGAAGCTTTCTTT,CASSLPSVTEAFF
TRBD1,TRBV14,TRBJ1-1,NA,TGTGCCAGCAGCAAAAACAGGGGGCACACTGAAGCTTTCTTT,CASSKNRGHTEAFF
NA,TRBV7-2,TRBJ2-7,NA,TGTGCCAGCAGCTTGTCGGTCGGCGAGCAGTACTTC,CASSLSVGEQYF
NA,TRBV19,TRBJ1-6,NA,TGTGCCAGCGGTCCGGGAGTTTCGAGTTCACCCCTCCACTTT,CASGPGVSSSPLHF
TRBD2,TRBV5-5,TRBJ2-1,NA,TGTGCCAGCAGCTTGGGGGAAGAGCGGGGGGCCTACAATGAGCAGTTCTTC,CASSLGEERGAYNEQFF
TRBD1,TRBV6-5,TRBJ1-6,NA,TGTGCCAGCAGTTACTCCGGGACAGGAGCCTCACCCCTCCACTTT,CASSYSGTGASPLHF
NA,TRBV18,TRBJ2-7,NA,TGTGCCAGCTCACCAGGCACAGGGCAACCCTACGAGCAGTACTTC,CASSPGTGQPYEQYF
NA,TRBV10-3,TRBJ2-5,NA,TGTGCCATCAGTGAGTCAACAGGGTTGGAGACCCAGTACTTC,CAISESTGLETQYF
NA,TRBV6-5,TRBJ2-1,NA,TGTGCCAGCAGTTCTAGCTTCCTGTCTGCTGAGCAGTTCTTC,CASSSSFLSAEQFF
NA,TRBV24-1,TRBJ2-3,NA,TGTGCCACCAGTGAGGTCCTAGCGCCAGATACGCAGTATTTT,CATSEVLAPDTQYF
NA,TRBV6-5,TRBJ1-2,NA,TGTGCCAGCAGTTATTCTACCTCCAATATCGGCTACACCTTC,CASSYSTSNIGYTF
TRBD1,TRBV6-5,TRBJ1-5,NA,TGTGCCAGCAGCCGTGGGACAGGGGAGGGTCAGCCCCAGCATTTT,CASSRGTGEGQPQHF
TRBD2,TRBV6-4,TRBJ2-1,NA,TGTGCCAGCAGTCCCCTAGCGGGAAGTGGGAGTGAGCAGTTCTTC,CASSPLAGSGSEQFF
TRBD1,TRBV29-1,TRBJ2-1,NA,TGCAGCGTTGCGGGACAGGGAAATGAGCAGTTCTTC,CSVAGQGNEQFF
NA,TRBV9,TRBJ1-1,NA,TGTGCCAGCAGCCTACAGAGAAACACTGAAGCTTTCTTT,CASSLQRNTEAFF
NA,TRBV11-2,TRBJ2-2,NA,TGTGCCAGCAGCCCCGTGCTAGCGAACACCGGGGAGCTGTTTTTT,CASSPVLANTGELFF
NA,TRBV5-5,TRBJ1-6,NA,TGTGCCAGCAGCTTGGACCACAGTTGGAATTCACCCCTCCACTTT,CASSLDHSWNSPLHF
NA,TRBV28,TRBJ2-7,NA,TGTGCCAGCACCGTCGGGGGCGGGAGATCCTACGAGCAGTACTTC,CASTVGGGRSYEQYF
TRBD2,TRBV6-6,TRBJ2-7,NA,TGTGCCAGCAGTTACTCGTCTAGCGGCTACGAGCAGTACTTC,CASSYSSSGYEQYF
TRBD2,TRBV7-2,TRBJ2-1,NA,TGTGCCAGCAGCTTAGCCCTAGCGGGAGGGGAGCAGTTCTTC,CASSLALAGGEQFF